This TCR beta chain was recorded in a study of blood T cell repertoires in COVID-19. Looking at the study overall: The United States, Italy and Spain were the sources of the acute and convalescent COVID-19 samples. Sample material is recorded as cDNA or gDNA derived from T cells, B-cell-depleted T cells, or PBMCs.

Trimming cost V 0 bases and J 2 bases, with 7 bases left between them. This CDR3 contains 14 residues. Germline V gene sequence: CDR1 WSHSY, CDR2 SAAADI. In the original processing: The assay estimated nucleated cells by amplifying reference gene primers. Produced via immunoSEQ multiplex PCR; TCRdb's table is partial and in-frame only. D and trimming were read from the DNA, whereas the V and J calls and clone size are those reported in that table. The repertoire holds about 200,000 clones, with under 90% as singletons. Enrollees, about 18 to 95 years old, lived in around 23 US areas. The sequencing input was PBMCs or T cells enriched from blood (not recorded which). The TCR comes from a woman aged 30 to 39 with acute COVID-19. The J gene is TRBJ1-2, the V gene TRBV10-2; D is undetermined. The CDR3 DNA is TGCGCCAGCAGTGAGTCGGGCAGAAACTATGGCTACACCTTC. Translation: CASSESGRNYGYTF.